Presented here are 28 T cell receptor beta chains from one specimen sequenced in a study of blood T cells in healthy people across ages. PCR was performed a second time for 7 to 11 cycles using a sample-barcoded 5' primer and a J-beta primer mix. TCRdb called the 5' RACE reads again in MiXCR, with one record for every CDR3 protein. The sample lists 1.5 million or so distinct CDR3 sequences, about 42% occurring once. Sequencing was performed on blood. These receptors were taken from a woman aged 18-35 years in good health.

A few counts support this clonotype. The chain has TRBV9 and TRBJ2-1, with D possibly being TRBD2 (6 bases). This CDR3 region has 14 residues. V was shortened by 4 bases and J by 8 bases, with 16 bases between the two germline ends. Germline loops: CDR1 SGDLS, CDR2 YYNGEE. The CDR3 here is CASSITTRNHEQFF. The CDR3 coding sequence is TGTGCCAGCAGCATCACGACTAGGAATCATGAGCAGTTCTTC.

The chain has TRBV6-2 or TRBV6-3 and TRBJ1-5; the D gene is possibly TRBD1 (5 bases). From germline, CDR1 is MNHEY and CDR2 SVGEGT. The ends were cut back, 7 bases at V and 6 bases at J, with 13 bases in the middle. This CDR3 contains 13 residues. The CDR3 protein is CASTHARAQPQHF. CDR3 nucleotide sequence: TGTGCCAGCACCCACGCCAGGGCTCAGCCCCAGCATTTT.

The chain couples TRBV9 to TRBJ1-2; no clear D gene. CDR1 is SGDLS and CDR2 is YYNGEE in the germline V gene. The CDR3 has 15 amino acids. The ends were cut back, 3 bases at V and 0 bases at J, with 12 bases in the middle. CDR3 sequence (DNA): TGTGCCAGCAGCGCTAGCTTAGTTCCTAACTATGGCTACACCTTC. Its translation: CASSASLVPNYGYTF.

This clonotype showed up just a few times. V and J are TRBV28 and TRBJ2-4, with D uncertain. Per germline, CDR1 MDHEN and CDR2 SYDVKM. CDR3 size: 13 residues. V lost 7 bases and J 0 bases, leaving 7 bases between the germline ends. The CDR3 here is CASKDLAKNIQYF. The CDR3 region has the DNA TGTGCCAGCAAGGATTTAGCCAAAAACATTCAGTACTTC.

CDR3 sequence reads: CASSSLGLAGVGDTQYF. The DNA for the CDR3 is TGTGCCAGCAGTTCTCTAGGACTAGCGGGAGTCGGAGATACGCAGTATTTT. This sequence joins TRBV27 and TRBJ2-3, with TRBD2 matching 13 bases. V trimming: 4 bases; J trimming: 5 bases; junction bases outside the gene matches: 9. Germline V gene lookup returns CDR1 MNHEY and CDR2 SMNVEV (reference sequence). CDR3 length equals 17 residues.

The rearrangement uses TRBV14 and TRBJ2-2; 7 nucleotides agree with TRBD1. Germline CDR1 is SGHDN and CDR2 is FVKESK. The CDR3 spans 14 residues. V lost 5 bases to trimming and J lost 3 bases; unmatched junction nucleotides: 3. CDR3 sequence: CASSRGGDTGELFF. The DNA for the CDR3 is TGTGCCAGCAGCAGAGGGGGCGACACCGGGGAGCTGTTTTTT.

With regard to this clonotype: Compared with germline, one end of the junction differs, possibly owing to a read error. The CDR3 sequence is CSAEGAFEEHYNERFF. CDR3 nucleotides: TGCAGCGCCGAGGGGGCGTTTGAGGAACACTACAATGAGCGGTTCTTC. The chain links TRBV29-1 to TRBJ2-1; TRBD1 agrees at 7 bases. This CDR3 spans 16 amino acids. The germline CDR1 and CDR2 sequences are SQVTM and ANQGSEA.

This clonotype turned up a few times. The gene calls are TRBV5-1 and TRBJ2-3, with TRBD1 as a possible D gene (5 bases). The CDR3 has 13 amino acids. V gave up 2 bases and J gave up 4 bases, with 8 bases separating them. Germline V gene sequence: CDR1 SGHRS, CDR2 YFSETQ. CDR3 sequence: CASSLKGSDTQYF. The DNA of the CDR3 is TGCGCCAGCAGCTTAAAGGGGTCAGATACGCAGTATTTT.

About this clonotype: At one boundary the junction diverges from the germline segment, which might be a read error. The chain is built from TRBV5-1 and TRBJ1-1; 9 positions match TRBD1. This CDR3 spans 15 amino acids. Germline loops: CDR1 SGHRS, CDR2 YFSETQ. The CDR3 sequence: CASSLAGQGNTEAFF. CDR3 sequence (DNA): TGTGCCAGCAGCTTAGCGGGACAGGGGAACACTGAAGCTTTCTTT.

The rearrangement links TRBV28 to TRBJ2-4, with no clear D. CDR3 length: 13 residues. Trimming removed 2 bases at V and 8 bases at J, with 10 bases between. Germline-derived CDR1 and CDR2 are MDHEN and SYDVKM. The CDR3 here is CASSLQIWDIQYF. CDR3 DNA: TGTGCCAGCAGTTTACAAATCTGGGACATTCAGTACTTC.

V is TRBV4-3 and J is TRBJ2-1, with D perhaps given as TRBD1 or TRBD2 (6 bases each). The CDR3 totals 15 residues. Between the trimmed V and J ends, which lost 0 bases and 8 bases, there was a span of 14 bases. The V gene's germline CDR1 is LGHNA and CDR2 YSLEER. This CDR3 is CASSQDKAEGDEQFF. In DNA form, the CDR3 reads TGCGCCAGCAGCCAAGATAAGGCGGAGGGGGATGAGCAGTTCTTC.

This clonotype was counted a few times. J is TRBJ1-4 and V is TRBV6-5; 9 nucleotides line up with TRBD1. With 4 bases clipped from V and 8 bases from J, the junction kept 5 bases outside the gene matches. Germline CDR1 MNHEY, CDR2 SVGAGI. The CDR3 has 14 residues. The CDR3 DNA reads TGTGCCAGCAGTTCCACAGGGGGCTTAGAAAAACTGTTTTTT. This gives the protein CASSSTGGLEKLFF.

V and J are TRBV20-1 and TRBJ2-4; TRBD2 aligns across 7 bases. This CDR3 has 15 amino acids. The V and J ends lost 0 bases and 4 bases, in that order; junction bases with no gene match: 6. The germline V gene has CDR1 DFQATT and CDR2 SNEGSKA (reference sequence). CDR3 bases: TGCAGTGCTAGAGAAAAGGCGGGAGTAAAAAACATTCAGTACTTC. Its protein is CSAREKAGVKNIQYF.

This clonotype was detected ten times or more. The chain combines TRBV7-2 with TRBJ2-3; no clear D. Trimming stripped 4 bases from V and 1 base from J, with 12 bases between. The CDR3 consists of 15 residues. CDR1 SGHTA and CDR2 FQGNSA come from the germline V gene. CDR3 region: CASSSLTGRTDTQYF. The CDR3 DNA is TGTGCCAGCAGCTCCTTGACTGGCCGCACAGATACGCAGTATTTT.

The CDR3 sequence: CASSSQTSGRASGNEQFF. CDR3 in DNA: TGCGCCAGCAGCTCACAGACTAGCGGGAGGGCCTCTGGTAATGAGCAGTTCTTC. The V call is TRBV5-1, the J call TRBJ2-1; 14 bases align to TRBD2. Germline CDR1 and CDR2: SGHRS and YFSETQ. The CDR3 consists of 18 residues. The J segment lost 7 bases and the V segment lost 3 bases, leaving 12 bases of the junction unmatched.

The rearrangement links TRBV4-3 to TRBJ2-6; D is ambiguous. Trimming removed 0 bases from V and 0 bases from J, with 12 bases in between. This CDR3 has 18 amino acids. The germline V gene has CDR1 LGHNA and CDR2 YSLEER. CDR3 residues: CASSQDWVDPSGANVLTF. The DNA for the CDR3 is TGCGCCAGCAGCCAAGATTGGGTAGACCCCTCTGGGGCCAACGTCCTGACTTTC.

This clonotype was counted between two and nine times. The V call is TRBV6-5, the J call TRBJ2-1, with no clear D. V gave up 0 bases and J gave up 5 bases, with 14 bases separating them. The CDR3 sequence is 16 residues long. CDR1 and CDR2 (germline): MNHEY, SVGAGI. CDR3 DNA: TGTGCCAGCAGTTACTCGTTCGGCACCCGAAACAATGAGCAGTTCTTC. Translation: CASSYSFGTRNNEQFF.

The chain has TRBV9 and TRBJ2-1; D is possibly TRBD1 or TRBD2 (5 bases each). This CDR3 has 16 residues. Per the germline V gene, CDR1 is SGDLS and CDR2 is YYNGEE. V gave up 4 bases and J gave up 0 bases, with 14 bases separating them. CDR3 loop: CASSSAGTHSYNEQFF. The CDR3 DNA sequence: TGTGCCAGCAGCTCCGCCGGGACGCACTCCTACAATGAGCAGTTCTTC.

Notes on this clonotype: The germline gene is not matched at one end of the junction; a read error may be the cause. The chain uses TRBV12-3 or TRBV12-4 and TRBJ1-6, with 8 bases aligning to TRBD1. This CDR3 has 15 residues. The CDR3 coding sequence is TGTGCCAGCAGTTCTATCCAGGGGGCTAATTCACCCCCCCACTTT. It yields the protein CASSSIQGANSPPHF.

This rearrangement joins TRBV6-5 to TRBJ1-2, with D hard to call. The CDR3 consists of 13 residues. Germline values: CDR1 MNHEY, CDR2 SVGAGI. V was trimmed by 0 bases and J by 6 bases, leaving 8 bases between them. In DNA, the CDR3 is TGTGCCAGCAGTTACTCAGGGCAGGATGGCTACACCTTC. It encodes CASSYSGQDGYTF.

V and J are TRBV20-1 and TRBJ1-1; a weak D match, TRBD1 (5 bases). Trimming left V 3 bases short and J 5 bases short, with 16 bases between. The CDR3 is 14 amino acids. Germline CDR1 is DFQATT and CDR2 is SNEGSKA (reference sequence). The CDR3 nucleotides are TGCAGTGCTAGTTGGGGGGGGATGGGTACTGAAGCTTTCTTT. It translates to CSASWGGMGTEAFF.

A word on this clonotype: Relative to the germline gene, one junction end is altered; a read error may explain this. The chain uses TRBV2 and TRBJ2-3; unclear D gene. The CDR3 consists of 10 residues. Germline CDR1 SNHLY, CDR2 FYNNEI. CDR3 nucleotide sequence: TGTGCCAGCGGTGATGATACGCAGTATTTT. Protein product: CASGDDTQYF.

This chain uses TRBV12-3 or TRBV12-4 with TRBJ1-1, with D perhaps matching TRBD1 (5 bases). Trimming shortened V by 6 bases and J by 2 bases, and 13 bases separated the two germline ends. There are 14 residues in the CDR3. The CDR3 nucleotides read TGTGCCAGCAGCCTTGGGGCAGACAACACTGAAGCTTTCTTT. Translation: CASSLGADNTEAFF.

The genes are TRBV7-2 and TRBJ2-5; TRBD1 aligns across 8 bases. Trimming at V came to 7 bases and at J to 0 bases, leaving 4 bases not matched to a gene. Per germline, CDR1 SGHTA and CDR2 FQGNSA. The CDR3 is 14 residues long. The CDR3 is CASTPGGNQETQYF. The CDR3 nucleotides read TGTGCCAGCACACCAGGGGGCAACCAAGAGACCCAGTACTTC.

V and J are TRBV18 and TRBJ2-5; the D gene is possibly TRBD1 (6 bases). The germline CDR1 and CDR2 sequences are KGHSH and LQKENI. The V end was cut by 3 bases, the J end by 1 base, with 15 bases between. This CDR3 contains 16 residues. The CDR3 coding sequence is TGTGCCAGCTCACCTCGTCCAAGACAGGCCCAAGAGACCCAGTACTTC. It codes for CASSPRPRQAQETQYF.

The chain combines TRBV6-6 with TRBJ2-6, with unresolved D. The germline V gene encodes CDR1 MNHNY and CDR2 SVGAGI (reference sequence). Between the trimmed V and J ends, which lost 8 bases and 2 bases, there was a span of 4 bases. CDR3 length equals 12 residues. The CDR3 bases are TGTGCCAGCGATGCTGGGGCCAACGTCCTGACTTTC. Residues: CASDAGANVLTF.

This chain joins TRBV12-3 or TRBV12-4 and TRBJ1-1; tentatively, D is TRBD1 (6 bases). This CDR3 comprises 15 residues. Trimming left V 6 bases short and J 1 base short, with 15 bases between. The CDR3 DNA reads TGTGCCAGCAGGCGGACAGCGATTGGGAACACTGAAGCTTTCTTT. Its protein is CASRRTAIGNTEAFF.

Regarding this clonotype: This clone may be a read error of a much larger clone one base away. This chain connects TRBV6-5 to TRBJ1-1; D is uncertain. This CDR3 contains 15 residues. From germline, CDR1 is MNHEY and CDR2 SVGAGI. The CDR3 DNA follows: TGTGTCAGCAGGCCACCCCCGCCAGGGAACACTGAAGCTTTCTTT. Residues: CVSRPPPPGNTEAFF.